These 7 T cell receptor beta chains originate from one sample sequenced in a study of cytomegalovirus exposure and HLA in healthy donors. PCR involved 60 Vbeta and 13 Jbeta primers. Sequencing used immunoSEQ multiplex PCR; TCRdb keeps in-frame clones, though not all of them. The sample includes 20,000 to 25,000 clones. Source material: PBMCs. Every receptor here comes from a man in his 60s in good health and CMV-seropositive.

The chain recombines TRBV7-9 with TRBJ1-1; 7 nucleotides line up with TRBD1. The V and J ends lost 4 bases and 3 bases, in that order; junction bases with no gene match: 5. The CDR3 runs to 14 residues. CDR1 and CDR2 (germline): SEHNR, FQNEAQ (reference sequence). CDR3 sequence (DNA): TGTGCCAGCAGCTGGCAGGGGGGACACACTGAAGCTTTCTTT. It yields the protein CASSWQGGHTEAFF.

The CDR3 region has the DNA TGTGCCAGCAGCTCCCCCAGGACAGGTCCTAATCAGCCCCAGCATTTT. Its protein product is CASSSPRTGPNQPQHF. The rearrangement uses TRBV5-6 and TRBJ1-5; 7 nucleotides match TRBD1. The germline V gene encodes CDR1 SGHDT and CDR2 YYEEEE. V shed 3 bases, J shed 4 bases, and the junction held 10 bases outside the gene matches. The CDR3 contains 16 residues.

The V and J genes are TRBV30 and TRBJ2-7, with TRBD2 matching 8 bases. Germline trimming cut 0 bases from V and 4 bases from J; bases unmatched to any gene: 14. The germline gives CDR1 GTSNPN, CDR2 SVGIG (reference sequence). The CDR3 covers 17 residues. CDR3 in amino acids: CAWSVQLGGRTGYEQYF. CDR3 coding DNA: TGTGCCTGGAGTGTACAACTGGGCGGGAGGACGGGGTACGAGCAGTACTTC.

This sequence joins TRBV19 and TRBJ1-3; tentative D call: TRBD1 (5 bases). V shed 4 bases and J shed 0 bases, with 13 bases lying between them. Per germline, CDR1 LNHDA and CDR2 SQIVND (reference sequence). The CDR3 totals 16 residues. For the CDR3, the DNA is TGTGCCAGTAGTAGGACTGGAGGGGTCTCTGGAAACACCATATATTTT. Amino acids: CASSRTGGVSGNTIYF.

CDR3 residues: CASGTTDKQETQYF. The CDR3 DNA reads as TGTGCTAGTGGGACGACGGACAAACAAGAGACCCAGTACTTC. This chain links TRBV12-5 with TRBJ2-5; possibly TRBD1 for D (5 bases). Looked up from germline, CDR1 is LGHNT and CDR2 is FRNRAP. The CDR3 spans 14 residues. Trimming removed 6 bases at V and 2 bases at J, with 13 bases between.

This chain links TRBV25-1 with TRBJ1-2; tentative D call: TRBD1 (5 bases). Deletions cut 4 bases from V and 6 bases from J, with 6 bases between. The CDR3 is 11 amino acids. The germline CDR1 and CDR2 sequences are MGHDK and SYGVNS. The CDR3 sequence is CASSAGDGYTF. The CDR3 bases are TGTGCCAGCAGTGCGGGGGATGGCTACACCTTC.

The CDR3 spells CASSLGSRGRDPEAFF. In DNA, the CDR3 is TGCGCCAGCAGCTTGGGTTCAAGGGGGCGCGATCCTGAAGCTTTCTTT. V is TRBV5-1 and J is TRBJ1-1; 7 positions match TRBD1. Germline-derived CDR1 and CDR2 are SGHRS and YFSETQ. V lost 0 bases to trimming and J lost 6 bases; unmatched junction nucleotides: 11. This CDR3 spans 16 amino acids.